These T cell receptor beta chains were read from a single sample in a study of identical twins. TCRdb re-analysed the 5' RACE reads in MiXCR, keeping a single row per CDR3 protein. This repertoire shows roughly 1,500,000 distinct CDR3 sequences, under 35% found once; its top ten account for around 0.3%. Sequenced sample: cord blood. The receptors stem from a newborn girl in good health. Each CDR3 is given with its conserved first and last residue. Each record gives: CDR3 DNA, CDR3 protein, clone size, D gene, V gene, J gene. D genes are given only for firm matches. Clone sizes are given selectively: once, few, many, or a class where the clone is expanded.

cdr3_nt: TGTGCCAGCAGCCTAACGGCAGTGGGCACCACTCGTAAACCTGGGGCCAACGTCCTGACTTTC; cdr3_aa: CASSLTAVGTTRKPGANVLTF; clone_size: NA; d_call: NA; v_call: TRBV11-1; j_call: TRBJ2-6
cdr3_nt: TGTGCCAGCAGCTTAAGGAAACAGAACCAAGAGACCCAGTACTTC; cdr3_aa: CASSLRKQNQETQYF; clone_size: few; d_call: NA; v_call: TRBV5-4; j_call: TRBJ2-5
cdr3_nt: TGTGCCAGCAGCCTCCAACAGGGGTGGGAGCAGTTCTTC; cdr3_aa: CASSLQQGWEQFF; clone_size: NA; d_call: TRBD1; v_call: TRBV3-1; j_call: TRBJ2-1
cdr3_nt: TGTGCCAGCAGTTTACGGCGCAGGGCCAACGAGCAGTACTTC; cdr3_aa: CASSLRRRANEQYF; clone_size: NA; d_call: NA; v_call: TRBV28; j_call: TRBJ2-7
cdr3_nt: TGCAGTGCCGCCCGGGACAGGGGCTATGAGCAGTTCTTC; cdr3_aa: CSAARDRGYEQFF; clone_size: NA; d_call: TRBD1; v_call: TRBV20-1; j_call: TRBJ2-1
cdr3_nt: TGTGCCAGCAGCCAAGTAACCGGTAGATGGGAGCAGTACTTC; cdr3_aa: CASSQVTGRWEQYF; clone_size: few; d_call: NA; v_call: TRBV3-1; j_call: TRBJ2-7
cdr3_nt: TGTGCCATCGACCACCAGCGGGGGTCTTACAATGAGCAGTTCTTC; cdr3_aa: CAIDHQRGSYNEQFF; clone_size: few; d_call: TRBD2; v_call: TRBV10-3; j_call: TRBJ2-1
cdr3_nt: TGTGCTAGTGCCGCAGGACAGGGACGAAGGAATGAGCAGTTCTTC; cdr3_aa: CASAAGQGRRNEQFF; clone_size: few; d_call: TRBD1; v_call: TRBV12-5; j_call: TRBJ2-1
cdr3_nt: TGTACCAGCAACATCGGGGGAGCTAACTATGGCTACACCTTC; cdr3_aa: CTSNIGGANYGYTF; clone_size: NA; d_call: NA; v_call: TRBV12-3/TRBV12-4; j_call: TRBJ1-2
cdr3_nt: TGTGCCAGCAGTCTTCTCTGGGGACAGGGAGGCACAGATACGCAGTATTTT; cdr3_aa: CASSLLWGQGGTDTQYF; clone_size: NA; d_call: TRBD1; v_call: TRBV6-1; j_call: TRBJ2-3
cdr3_nt: TGCAGTGCTCTCCCGGACAGGGGAATGAACACTGAAGCTTTCTTT; cdr3_aa: CSALPDRGMNTEAFF; clone_size: NA; d_call: TRBD1; v_call: TRBV20-1; j_call: TRBJ1-1
cdr3_nt: TGTGCTAGTGGTTTGGTACTGGACAGGGAGCCAGATACGCAGTATTTT; cdr3_aa: CASGLVLDREPDTQYF; clone_size: NA; d_call: TRBD1; v_call: TRBV12-5; j_call: TRBJ2-3
cdr3_nt: TGTGCCGTCAGTGGTCTAGCGGGAGGGCCAGGTGATACGCAGTATTTT; cdr3_aa: CAVSGLAGGPGDTQYF; clone_size: NA; d_call: TRBD2; v_call: TRBV10-3; j_call: TRBJ2-3
cdr3_nt: TGTGCCAGCCCCCCCACGGGGGAAACAGATACGCAGTATTTT; cdr3_aa: CASPPTGETDTQYF; clone_size: NA; d_call: NA; v_call: TRBV25-1; j_call: TRBJ2-3
cdr3_nt: TGCAGTGCTAGAAACCGGGACAGGGCCCCCAATCAGCCCCAGCATTTT; cdr3_aa: CSARNRDRAPNQPQHF; clone_size: NA; d_call: TRBD1; v_call: TRBV20-1; j_call: TRBJ1-5
cdr3_nt: TGTGCCATCAGCCCGACCGGACGGGGGGGTATTGACAATGAGCAGTACTTC; cdr3_aa: CAISPTGRGGIDNEQYF; clone_size: NA; d_call: TRBD2; v_call: TRBV10-3; j_call: TRBJ2-5
cdr3_nt: TGTGCCAGCAGGCACGGGACAGCAAACTATGGCTACACCTTC; cdr3_aa: CASRHGTANYGYTF; clone_size: NA; d_call: TRBD1; v_call: TRBV6-1; j_call: TRBJ1-2
cdr3_nt: TGTGCCAGCAGACAGGGGGGGCCGAGGACAGATGCGCAGTATTTT; cdr3_aa: CASRQGGPRTDAQYF; clone_size: NA; d_call: NA; v_call: TRBV12-3/TRBV12-4; j_call: TRBJ2-3
cdr3_nt: TGTGCCAGCAGTTTCGGCGGGTTAACCTACGAGCAGTACTTC; cdr3_aa: CASSFGGLTYEQYF; clone_size: many; d_call: NA; v_call: TRBV12-3/TRBV12-4; j_call: TRBJ2-7
cdr3_nt: TGTGCCAGCAGCTTAGAGGGGGCCCACCAAGAGACCCAGTACTTC; cdr3_aa: CASSLEGAHQETQYF; clone_size: few; d_call: NA; v_call: TRBV11-2; j_call: TRBJ2-5
cdr3_nt: TGTGCCAGCAGCACCCCTGCAGGGTTTTATGGCTACACCTTC; cdr3_aa: CASSTPAGFYGYTF; clone_size: NA; d_call: NA; v_call: TRBV28; j_call: TRBJ1-2
cdr3_nt: TGTGCCACCAGTGATACCGGGACTAGCGGGATAGATGAGCAGTTCTTC; cdr3_aa: CATSDTGTSGIDEQFF; clone_size: NA; d_call: TRBD2; v_call: TRBV24-1; j_call: TRBJ2-1
cdr3_nt: TGTGCCAGTAGTATAGATCTAGAGGGCGATGAGCAGTTCTTC; cdr3_aa: CASSIDLEGDEQFF; clone_size: NA; d_call: NA; v_call: TRBV19; j_call: TRBJ2-1
cdr3_nt: TGTGCCAGCAGCTCTGGACTCCTGAGCTCCTACAATGAGCAGTTCTTC; cdr3_aa: CASSSGLLSSYNEQFF; clone_size: NA; d_call: NA; v_call: TRBV7-6; j_call: TRBJ2-1
cdr3_nt: TGTGCCAGCAGTCACCGGGACAGGGGGCTAGATGGCTACACCTTC; cdr3_aa: CASSHRDRGLDGYTF; clone_size: once; d_call: TRBD1; v_call: TRBV2; j_call: TRBJ1-2
cdr3_nt: TGTGCCACCAGCAGGCCCAGCAGGGGAAATGAGCAGTTCTTC; cdr3_aa: CATSRPSRGNEQFF; clone_size: few; d_call: NA; v_call: TRBV15; j_call: TRBJ2-1
cdr3_nt: TGTGCCACCAGCAGAGTTGCGGGAATCACAGATACGCAGTATTTT; cdr3_aa: CATSRVAGITDTQYF; clone_size: NA; d_call: NA; v_call: TRBV15; j_call: TRBJ2-3
cdr3_nt: TGTGCCAGCACTCCGGGACAGTTCAATCAGCCCCAGCATTTT; cdr3_aa: CASTPGQFNQPQHF; clone_size: few; d_call: TRBD1; v_call: TRBV6-1; j_call: TRBJ1-5
cdr3_nt: TGCGCCAGCAGCTACCAAGATCCGAGCGGGGGTACAGATACGCAGTATTTT; cdr3_aa: CASSYQDPSGGTDTQYF; clone_size: NA; d_call: TRBD2; v_call: TRBV4-1; j_call: TRBJ2-3
cdr3_nt: TGCAGTGCTAGAGCCACCTACAAACCCTACACAGATACGCAGTATTTT; cdr3_aa: CSARATYKPYTDTQYF; clone_size: few; d_call: NA; v_call: TRBV20-1; j_call: TRBJ2-3
cdr3_nt: TGTGCCAGCAGTGAGGCAGGGAGTGCTTTCTTT; cdr3_aa: CASSEAGSAFF; clone_size: few; d_call: NA; v_call: TRBV6-1; j_call: TRBJ1-1
cdr3_nt: TGTGCCTGCTCCCGCGCGACAGGGACTGGGGCCAACGTCCTGACTTTC; cdr3_aa: CACSRATGTGANVLTF; clone_size: once; d_call: TRBD1; v_call: TRBV18; j_call: TRBJ2-6
cdr3_nt: TGTGCCGGCAGTGAATCCCGCTTAAGGCGGGAGGGGGCGGATACGCAGTATTTT; cdr3_aa: CAGSESRLRREGADTQYF; clone_size: NA; d_call: TRBD2; v_call: TRBV27; j_call: TRBJ2-3
cdr3_nt: TGTGCCGGGCAGTCCTTAGCGGGAGAGACAGATACGCAGTATTTT; cdr3_aa: CAGQSLAGETDTQYF; clone_size: NA; d_call: TRBD2; v_call: TRBV6-1; j_call: TRBJ2-3
cdr3_nt: TGTGCCAGCAGTTTATCCACAGTGTCCACGACCCAGTACTTC; cdr3_aa: CASSLSTVSTTQYF; clone_size: few; d_call: NA; v_call: TRBV27; j_call: TRBJ2-5
cdr3_nt: TGCGCCAGCAGCCAAGATCCCGGGACAGGGGGTAGTTCTACCTACGAGCAGTACTTC; cdr3_aa: CASSQDPGTGGSSTYEQYF; clone_size: few; d_call: TRBD1; v_call: TRBV4-1; j_call: TRBJ2-7
cdr3_nt: TGCAGTGCTAGTTTGGGCGGGGGCCGAGAGGAGCAGTTCTTC; cdr3_aa: CSASLGGGREEQFF; clone_size: few; d_call: NA; v_call: TRBV20-1; j_call: TRBJ2-1
cdr3_nt: TGTGCCAGCAGTATGGAGGGGGTCTACAATGAGCAGTACTTC; cdr3_aa: CASSMEGVYNEQYF; clone_size: NA; d_call: NA; v_call: TRBV12-3/TRBV12-4; j_call: TRBJ2-7
cdr3_nt: TGCAGTGCTAGAGCACGACGTCGCTTCTATGGCTACACCTTC; cdr3_aa: CSARARRRFYGYTF; clone_size: few; d_call: NA; v_call: TRBV20-1; j_call: TRBJ1-2
cdr3_nt: TGTGCCAGCGGGGTGGGGACCTATGGCTACACCTTC; cdr3_aa: CASGVGTYGYTF; clone_size: NA; d_call: NA; v_call: TRBV12-3/TRBV12-4; j_call: TRBJ1-2
cdr3_nt: TGTGCCAGCAGTTTGCGGACAGGACGGGAAAAACTGTTTTTT; cdr3_aa: CASSLRTGREKLFF; clone_size: few; d_call: TRBD1; v_call: TRBV27; j_call: TRBJ1-4
cdr3_nt: TGTGCCAGCAGCTTATCTTTGACGGGGTATCGAGCTAGCGGGGGTGGGAATGAGCAGTACTTC; cdr3_aa: CASSLSLTGYRASGGGNEQYF; clone_size: NA; d_call: TRBD2; v_call: TRBV7-8; j_call: TRBJ2-5
cdr3_nt: TGTGCCAGCAGCCGAGGGTGGAACACTGAAGCTTTCTTT; cdr3_aa: CASSRGWNTEAFF; clone_size: few; d_call: NA; v_call: TRBV14; j_call: TRBJ1-1
cdr3_nt: TGCAGTGCTAGAGCTGGCGAAAGCTCCTACAATGAGCAGTTCTTC; cdr3_aa: CSARAGESSYNEQFF; clone_size: few; d_call: NA; v_call: TRBV20-1; j_call: TRBJ2-1
cdr3_nt: TGTGCCAGCAGCAAGGGACTAGCGGTCCAAGAGACCCAGTACTTC; cdr3_aa: CASSKGLAVQETQYF; clone_size: few; d_call: TRBD2; v_call: TRBV6-2/TRBV6-3; j_call: TRBJ2-5
cdr3_nt: TGTGCCAGCAGCCAACACGGTGAAGCTTTCTTT; cdr3_aa: CASSQHGEAFF; clone_size: NA; d_call: NA; v_call: TRBV4-2; j_call: TRBJ1-1
cdr3_nt: TGTGCCAGTAGTAAAGAGGGTACAGATACGCAGTATTTT; cdr3_aa: CASSKEGTDTQYF; clone_size: few; d_call: NA; v_call: TRBV2; j_call: TRBJ2-3
cdr3_nt: TGTGCCAGCAGGCGGACAGGGGTTTCCTACGAGCAGTACTTC; cdr3_aa: CASRRTGVSYEQYF; clone_size: NA; d_call: TRBD1; v_call: TRBV6-2/TRBV6-3; j_call: TRBJ2-7
cdr3_nt: TGTGCCAGCAGCCAAACGAGGACGGGGCCTCACAATGAGCAGTTCTTC; cdr3_aa: CASSQTRTGPHNEQFF; clone_size: NA; d_call: NA; v_call: TRBV3-1; j_call: TRBJ2-1
cdr3_nt: TGTGCCAGCACCAGGGGTGGGAATTCACCCCTCCACTTT; cdr3_aa: CASTRGGNSPLHF; clone_size: few; d_call: NA; v_call: TRBV25-1; j_call: TRBJ1-6
cdr3_nt: TGTGCCAGCAGTGAGTGGCTAAAAGAGACCCAGTACTTC; cdr3_aa: CASSEWLKETQYF; clone_size: NA; d_call: NA; v_call: TRBV2; j_call: TRBJ2-5
cdr3_nt: TGTGCCAGCCTAAGGACTAGCGGACGCACAGATACGCAGTATTTT; cdr3_aa: CASLRTSGRTDTQYF; clone_size: NA; d_call: TRBD2; v_call: TRBV6-1; j_call: TRBJ2-3
cdr3_nt: TGCGCCAGCAGCTTGGGGGCTAGCGGTGACTCCTACGAGCAGTACTTC; cdr3_aa: CASSLGASGDSYEQYF; clone_size: NA; d_call: TRBD2; v_call: TRBV5-1; j_call: TRBJ2-7